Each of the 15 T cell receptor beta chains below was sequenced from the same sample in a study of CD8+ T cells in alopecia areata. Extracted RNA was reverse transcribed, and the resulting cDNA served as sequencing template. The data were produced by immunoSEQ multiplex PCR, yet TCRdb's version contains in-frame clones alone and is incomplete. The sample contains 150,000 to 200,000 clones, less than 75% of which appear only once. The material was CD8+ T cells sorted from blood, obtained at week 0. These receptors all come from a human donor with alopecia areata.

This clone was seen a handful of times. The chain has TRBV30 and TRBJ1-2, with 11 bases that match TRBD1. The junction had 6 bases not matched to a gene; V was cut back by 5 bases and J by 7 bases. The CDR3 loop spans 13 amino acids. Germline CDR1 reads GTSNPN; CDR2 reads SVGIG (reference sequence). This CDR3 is CAWAGQGAGGYTF. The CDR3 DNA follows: TGTGCCTGGGCTGGACAGGGGGCTGGTGGCTACACCTTC.

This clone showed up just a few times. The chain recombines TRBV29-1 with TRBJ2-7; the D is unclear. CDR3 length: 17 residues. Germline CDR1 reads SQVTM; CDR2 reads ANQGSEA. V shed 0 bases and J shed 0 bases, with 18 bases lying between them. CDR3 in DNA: TGCAGCGTTGAAGAATCCCGGGCCGTCAGTTTCTCCTACGAGCAGTACTTC. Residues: CSVEESRAVSFSYEQYF.

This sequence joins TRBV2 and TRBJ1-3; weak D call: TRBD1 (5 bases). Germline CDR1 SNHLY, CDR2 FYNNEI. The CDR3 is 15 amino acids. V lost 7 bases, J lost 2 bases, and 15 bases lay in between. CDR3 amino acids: CASISTGEPGNTIYF. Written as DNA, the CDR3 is TGTGCCAGCATCAGCACGGGGGAACCTGGAAACACCATATATTTT. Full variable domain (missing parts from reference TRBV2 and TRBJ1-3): EPEVTQTPSHQVTQMGQEVILRCVPISNHLYFYWYRQILGQKVEFLVSFYNNEISEKSEIFDDQFSVERPDGSNFTLKIRSTKLEDSAMYFCASISTGEPGNTIYFGEGSWLTVV.

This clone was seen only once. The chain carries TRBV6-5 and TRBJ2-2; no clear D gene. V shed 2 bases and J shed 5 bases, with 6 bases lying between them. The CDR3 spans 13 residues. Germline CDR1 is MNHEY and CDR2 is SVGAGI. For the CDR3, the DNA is TGTGCCAGCAGTTACCGTCGGACCGGGGAGCTGTTTTTT. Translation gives CASSYRRTGELFF.

The CDR3 nucleotides are TGTGCCAGCAGCTTAGGAGCAGCCTCACCCCTCCACTTT. Translated, it gives CASSLGAASPLHF. The chain recombines TRBV13 with TRBJ1-6; D gene uncertain. The CDR3 contains 13 residues. The V gene's germline CDR1 is PRHDT and CDR2 FYEKMQ (reference sequence). Trimming removed 0 bases at V and 10 bases at J, with 7 bases between.

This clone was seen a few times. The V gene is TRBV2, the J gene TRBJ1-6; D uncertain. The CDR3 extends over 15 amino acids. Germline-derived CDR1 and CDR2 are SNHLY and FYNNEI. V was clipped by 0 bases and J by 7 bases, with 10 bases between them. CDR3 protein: CASSEAASDNSPLHF. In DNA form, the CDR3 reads TGTGCCAGCAGTGAAGCGGCGTCAGACAATTCACCCCTCCACTTT.

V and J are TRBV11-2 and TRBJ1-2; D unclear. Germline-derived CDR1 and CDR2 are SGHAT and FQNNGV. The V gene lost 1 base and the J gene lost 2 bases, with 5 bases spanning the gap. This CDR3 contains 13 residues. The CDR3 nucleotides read TGTGCCAGCAGCTTAGTTTCAAACTATGGCTACACCTTC. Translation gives CASSLVSNYGYTF.

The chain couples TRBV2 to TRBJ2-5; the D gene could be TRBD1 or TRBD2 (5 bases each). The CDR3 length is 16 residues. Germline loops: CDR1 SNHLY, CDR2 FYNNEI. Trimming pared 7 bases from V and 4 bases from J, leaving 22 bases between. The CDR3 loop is CASNPRGVSYRETQYF. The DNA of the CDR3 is TGTGCCAGCAACCCGAGAGGGGTTAGCTATAGAGAGACCCAGTACTTC.

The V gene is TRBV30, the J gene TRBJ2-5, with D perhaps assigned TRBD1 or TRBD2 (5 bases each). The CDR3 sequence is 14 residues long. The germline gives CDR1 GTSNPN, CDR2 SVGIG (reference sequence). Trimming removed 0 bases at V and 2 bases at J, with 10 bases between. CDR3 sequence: CAWSVGVGQETQYF. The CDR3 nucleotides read TGTGCCTGGAGTGTGGGGGTGGGGCAAGAGACCCAGTACTTC.

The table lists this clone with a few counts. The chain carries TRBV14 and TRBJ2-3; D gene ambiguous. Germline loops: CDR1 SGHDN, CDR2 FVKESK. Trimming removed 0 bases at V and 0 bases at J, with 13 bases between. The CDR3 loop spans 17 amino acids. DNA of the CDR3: TGTGCCAGCAGCCAAGAGTTGTTACAGTCTAGCACAGATACGCAGTATTTT. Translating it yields CASSQELLQSSTDTQYF.

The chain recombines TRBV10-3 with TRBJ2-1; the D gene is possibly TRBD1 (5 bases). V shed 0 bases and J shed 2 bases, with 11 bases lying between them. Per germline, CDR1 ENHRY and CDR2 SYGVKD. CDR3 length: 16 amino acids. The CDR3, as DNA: TGTGCCATCAGTGAGTCGCAGGTAGGGGCCTACAATGAGCAGTTCTTC. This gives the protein CAISESQVGAYNEQFF.

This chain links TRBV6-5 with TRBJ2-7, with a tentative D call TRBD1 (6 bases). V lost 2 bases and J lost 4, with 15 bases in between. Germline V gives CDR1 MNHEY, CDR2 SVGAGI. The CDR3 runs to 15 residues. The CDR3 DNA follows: TGTGCCAGCAGTTACACCGGGACACTGGTATACGAGCAGTACTTC. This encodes CASSYTGTLVYEQYF.

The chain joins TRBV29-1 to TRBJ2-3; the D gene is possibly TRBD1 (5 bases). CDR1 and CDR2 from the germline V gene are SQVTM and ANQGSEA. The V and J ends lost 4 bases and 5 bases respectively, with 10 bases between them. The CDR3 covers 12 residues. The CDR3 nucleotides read TGCAGCGTTGTGCAGGGTGGAGATACGCAGTATTTT. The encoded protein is CSVVQGGDTQYF.

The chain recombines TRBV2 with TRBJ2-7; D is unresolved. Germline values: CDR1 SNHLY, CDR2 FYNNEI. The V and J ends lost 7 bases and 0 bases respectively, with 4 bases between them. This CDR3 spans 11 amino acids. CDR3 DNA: TGTGCCAGCACTGACTCCTACGAGCAGTACTTC. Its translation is CASTDSYEQYF.

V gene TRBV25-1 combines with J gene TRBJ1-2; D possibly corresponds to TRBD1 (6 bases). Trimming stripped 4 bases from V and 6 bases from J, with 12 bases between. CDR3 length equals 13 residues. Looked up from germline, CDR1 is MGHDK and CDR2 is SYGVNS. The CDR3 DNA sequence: TGTGCCAGCAGTGTTCAGGGGCTGGATGGCTACACCTTC. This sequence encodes CASSVQGLDGYTF.